The 20 T cell receptor beta chains below come from one sample, sequenced in a study of cytomegalovirus exposure and HLA in healthy donors. Primers: 60 Vbeta forward and 13 Jbeta reverse. The data were produced by immunoSEQ multiplex PCR, yet TCRdb's version contains in-frame clones alone and is incomplete. The sample has roughly 100,000 clones; roughly 13% are singletons. Sequencing used PBMCs. Every receptor here comes from a man aged 35-49 years in good health and CMV-seropositive.

This chain's CDR3 is CAWSGDRGDYTVAKNIQYF. DNA of the CDR3: TGTGCCTGGAGTGGGGACAGGGGAGACTACACAGTAGCCAAAAACATTCAGTACTTC. J is TRBJ2-4 and V is TRBV30, with 10 bases lining up with TRBD1. The CDR3 is 19 amino acids. J gave up 0 bases and V 1 base, and 12 bases lay outside the gene matches. The germline V gene has CDR1 GTSNPN and CDR2 SVGIG (reference sequence).

This clone was counted a few times. CDR3 protein: CASSRTSQPQETQYF. Here the CDR3 DNA reads TGTGCCAGCAGCCGGACATCACAGCCCCAAGAGACCCAGTACTTC. This sequence joins TRBV5-4 and TRBJ2-5; a weak D match, TRBD1 (5 bases). The CDR3 covers 15 residues. Per the germline V gene, CDR1 is SGHNT and CDR2 is YYREEE (reference sequence). The germline V and J ends were trimmed by 4 bases and 1 base, with 14 bases remaining between them.

On this clone itself: This specimen includes other DNA sequences encoding the same CDR3. V usage is TRBV15 and J usage is TRBJ2-7; D is unclear. V was trimmed by 1 base and J by 5 bases, leaving 6 bases between them. This CDR3 has 12 amino acids. In germline, CDR1 is LNHNV, CDR2 YYDKDF (reference sequence). The CDR3 DNA is TGTGCCACCAGCAGAGCCGGTGACGAGCAGTACTTC. Encoded protein: CATSRAGDEQYF.

The genes are TRBV29-1 and TRBJ2-2, with D perhaps matching TRBD2 (5 bases). CDR3 length: 11 amino acids. Germline V lookup: CDR1 SQVTM, CDR2 ANQGSEA. V lost 4 bases and J 6 bases, leaving 6 bases between the germline ends. The CDR3 sequence: CSVVEAGELFF. For the CDR3, the DNA is TGCAGCGTTGTGGAGGCCGGGGAGCTGTTTTTT.

This clone was detected only a few times. The chain uses TRBV7-6 and TRBJ1-1; unclear D gene. Germline V gene lookup returns CDR1 SGHVS and CDR2 FNYEAQ. The CDR3 runs 15 residues. Trimming took off 0 bases at V and 6 bases at J, with 14 bases between the two ends. CDR3 DNA sequence: TGTGCCAGCAGCTTAGCGGTTTCCGGGTTGGCTGAAGCTTTCTTT. Residues: CASSLAVSGLAEAFF. Combining the CDR3 with reference TRBV7-6 and TRBJ1-1 gives the whole variable domain GAGVSQSPRYKVTKRGQDVALRCDPISGHVSLYWYRQALGQGPEFLTYFNYEAQQDKSGLPNDRFSAERPEGSISTLTIQRTEQRDSAMYRCASSLAVSGLAEAFFGQGTRLTVV.

The chain joins TRBV6-4 to TRBJ1-1; possibly TRBD1 for D (5 bases). V was cut by 6 bases and J by 4 bases, with 15 bases left in between. CDR1 MRHNA and CDR2 SNTAGT come from the germline V gene. This CDR3 has 14 residues. The CDR3 DNA is TGTGCCAGCAGATCCGGGACTGAATCCACTGAAGCTTTCTTT. This translates into CASRSGTESTEAFF.

The chain combines TRBV25-1 with TRBJ1-2; TRBD1 matches at 8 bases. The V segment lost 6 bases and the J segment 6 bases; nucleotides outside the gene matches: 3. The germline V gene encodes CDR1 MGHDK and CDR2 SYGVNS. This CDR3 spans 12 amino acids. The CDR3 bases are TGTGCCAGCAGGGTGACAGGGGATGGCTACACCTTC. It translates to CASRVTGDGYTF.

This clone has a handful of counts. The chain uses TRBV29-1 and TRBJ2-2; D may be TRBD1 (6 bases). The germline CDR1 and CDR2 sequences are SQVTM and ANQGSEA. The CDR3 loop spans 14 amino acids. Trimming shortened V by 4 bases and J by 0 bases, and 9 bases separated the two germline ends. CDR3 nucleotide sequence: TGCAGCGTTGCACAGGGACCGAACACCGGGGAGCTGTTTTTT. It yields the protein CSVAQGPNTGELFF.

By sample fraction, this clone is medium-sized. This chain links TRBV5-1 with TRBJ2-7, with TRBD2 identical over 8 bases. The CDR3 is 16 residues long. In germline, CDR1 is SGHRS, CDR2 YFSETQ. With V trimmed by 0 bases and J by 6 bases, 11 bases remained unmatched. In nucleotides, the CDR3 is TGCGCCAGCAGCTTGGGTTCGGGACTAGGACGTCTCGAGCAGTACTTC. It is translated as CASSLGSGLGRLEQYF.

This clone was observed a handful of times. The chain uses TRBV6-5 and TRBJ2-1, with 12 nucleotides matching TRBD2. V lost 6 bases and J lost 7; bases outside the gene matches: 7. The CDR3 length is 15 residues. CDR1 MNHEY and CDR2 SVGAGI come from the germline V gene. The DNA of the CDR3 is TGTGCCAGCAGCAAACTAGCGGGAGGAGGGAATGAGCAGTTCTTC. It is translated as CASSKLAGGGNEQFF.

V and J are TRBV27 and TRBJ2-1; 10 bases line up with TRBD2. The CDR3 runs 17 residues. Per germline, CDR1 MNHEY and CDR2 SMNVEV (reference sequence). V lost 5 bases to trimming and J lost 4 bases; unmatched junction nucleotides: 11. DNA for the CDR3: TGTGCCAGCAGTGCGCCCCTTATAGCGGGAGGTTACAATGAGCAGTTCTTC. This translates into CASSAPLIAGGYNEQFF.

This clone was seen more than once but under ten times. The V call is TRBV19, the J call TRBJ2-7; the D gene is possibly TRBD1 (6 bases). In germline, CDR1 is LNHDA, CDR2 SQIVND (reference sequence). V gave up 3 bases and J gave up 3 bases, with 12 bases separating them. The CDR3 runs to 14 residues. CDR3 region: CASSISGHLYEQYF. In DNA form, the CDR3 reads TGTGCCAGTAGTATCTCGGGACACCTCTACGAGCAGTACTTC.

This clone came up a few times. The J gene is TRBJ1-2, the V gene TRBV5-3; no definite D call. TRBV5-3 is an ORF for which the function is uncertain. Trimming removed 3 bases at V and 2 bases at J, with 8 bases between. The CDR3 covers 13 residues. CDR3 sequence reads: CARSSKRNYGYTF. CDR3 nucleotide sequence: TGTGCCAGAAGCTCTAAACGGAACTATGGCTACACCTTC.

A few counts support this clone. V and J are TRBV11-2 and TRBJ1-2; 7 bases map to TRBD1. The CDR3 runs 16 residues. The germline V gene has CDR1 SGHAT and CDR2 FQNNGV. The V segment lost 3 bases and the J segment 6 bases; nucleotides outside the gene matches: 13. The CDR3 protein is CASSFSSGQLANGYTF. The CDR3 region has the DNA TGTGCCAGCAGCTTTTCCTCGGGACAGCTGGCAAATGGCTACACCTTC.

This clone was detected only a few times. The chain recombines TRBV28 with TRBJ2-6, with 13 bases aligning to TRBD2. There are 17 residues in the CDR3. V trimming: 6 bases; J trimming: 2 bases; junction bases outside the gene matches: 4. In germline, CDR1 is MDHEN, CDR2 SYDVKM. The CDR3 is CASRKGLAGAGANVLTF. CDR3 DNA: TGTGCCAGCAGAAAAGGACTAGCGGGAGCTGGGGCCAACGTCCTGACTTTC.

The sample holds one count of this clone. CDR3 in DNA: TGTGCCAGTAGTTCAACAGTGAACACTGAAGCTTTCTTT. It yields the protein CASSSTVNTEAFF. The gene calls are TRBV19 and TRBJ1-1; D is undetermined. The CDR3 covers 13 residues. From germline, CDR1 is LNHDA and CDR2 SQIVND (reference sequence). Trimming removed 5 bases at V and 0 bases at J, with 7 bases between.

This clone was seen a few times. V gene TRBV2 combines with J gene TRBJ1-5; a weak D match, TRBD1 (6 bases). This CDR3 is built from 14 residues. Germline values: CDR1 SNHLY, CDR2 FYNNEI. The V end lost 5 bases, the J end lost 1 base, and 9 bases lay between the germline ends. CDR3 sequence reads: CASSRTVSNQPQHF. In DNA form, the CDR3 reads TGTGCCAGCAGTCGGACAGTAAGCAATCAGCCCCAGCATTTT.

This clone has only a few counts. This chain joins TRBV6-1 and TRBJ1-1; a weak D match, TRBD1 (6 bases). The germline gives CDR1 MNHNS, CDR2 SASEGT. The CDR3 runs to 15 residues. V was trimmed by 2 bases and J by 3 bases, leaving 13 bases between them. The CDR3 loop is CASSEKGVLDTEAFF. The CDR3 DNA reads as TGTGCCAGCAGTGAAAAGGGGGTTTTGGACACTGAAGCTTTCTTT.

The chain joins TRBV19 to TRBJ1-1; TRBD1 matches 11 bases. Germline CDR1 LNHDA, CDR2 SQIVND (reference sequence). CDR3 length: 16 residues. With V trimmed by 9 bases and J by 1 base, 10 bases remained unmatched. The CDR3 loop reads CASNIGTGGGNTEAFF. For the CDR3, the DNA is TGTGCCAGCAACATCGGGACAGGGGGGGGGAACACTGAAGCTTTCTTT.

The chain employs TRBV5-1 and TRBJ1-4; possible D gene TRBD1, 6 bases. The germline CDR1 and CDR2 sequences are SGHRS and YFSETQ. CDR3 length: 14 amino acids. V was clipped by 3 bases and J by 7 bases, with 13 bases between them. The CDR3 region has the DNA TGCGCCAGCAGCTCGGACAGCAGGGGTGAAAAACTGTTTTTT. Residues: CASSSDSRGEKLFF.